The rows below give T cell receptor beta chains drawn from one sample of a study of response to subunit inactivated influenza vaccine. TCRdb called the RT-PCR reads again in MiXCR, with one record for every CDR3 protein. The sample lists roughly 550,000 distinct CDR3 sequences, under 30% occurring once. These sequences were also reported in another study, on T cells expressing NK-cell markers.

Here the sequenced sample was CD4+ T cells sorted from PBMCs, taken approximately 13 days after vaccination. The receptor source for this set is a man aged 50 to 60 who received an inactivated influenza vaccine. The conserved cysteine and the conserved F or W are not part of the CDR3 here.

V: TRBV11-1
CDR3: ASSLRGRADQFSNEQF

V: TRBV7-2
CDR3: ASSLASGWGGDPDTQY

V: TRBV18
CDR3: ASSPSEVGPDTQY

V: TRBV7-2
CDR3: ASSFRPGLSPQGQY

V: TRBV5-1
CDR3: ASSLGQHSGANVLT

V: TRBV10-3
CDR3: AIKAVLRFQPQH

V: TRBV2
CDR3: ASSESGGGELF

V: TRBV18
CDR3: ASSPSGASSYNEQF

V: TRBV20-1
CDR3: SASIPGEFTDTQY

V: TRBV20-1
CDR3: SGVRTSGVSEQF

V: TRBV7-2
CDR3: ASSPDRALASEQF

V: TRBV5-6
CDR3: ASSSVGRQGIGELF

V: TRBV28
CDR3: ASSLVSRELF

V: TRBV7-8
CDR3: ASSPIAGGVDEQF

V: TRBV29-1
CDR3: SVLVPGGEKQF

V: TRBV7-2
CDR3: ASSPRTRGDEQF

V: TRBV7-2
CDR3: ASSLDTTRNTIY

V: TRBV6-2/TRBV6-3
CDR3: ASTDGGSTDTQY

V: TRBV6-2/TRBV6-3
CDR3: ASSYRPEGNEQF

V: TRBV6-5
CDR3: ASSYGGGRQPQH

V: TRBV20-1
CDR3: SVGQGSDTEAF

V: TRBV12-3/TRBV12-4
CDR3: ASSSDRVNTEAF

V: TRBV5-6
CDR3: ASSLVSEQF

V: TRBV7-9
CDR3: ASSLMYVNTGELF

V: TRBV20-1
CDR3: SASTGGELF

V: TRBV3-1
CDR3: ASSQGQLSTEAF

V: TRBV5-4
CDR3: ASSAGAARGATDTQY

V: TRBV7-2
CDR3: ASSSRAGVSYEQY

V: TRBV29-1
CDR3: SVAQGDEQY

V: TRBV5-1
CDR3: ASSLDPSGSSPDTQY

V: TRBV7-7
CDR3: ASSLAPASEQY

V: TRBV10-3
CDR3: AISGLAGGPETQY

V: TRBV7-2
CDR3: ASSLRLMRDPNTGELF

V: TRBV30
CDR3: AWSDRVPQY

V: TRBV7-2
CDR3: ASSLSGGRNEQF

V: TRBV12-3/TRBV12-4
CDR3: ASRKQETDTQY

V: TRBV6-5
CDR3: ASSYSINSYEQY

V: TRBV11-2
CDR3: ASSSSSGVSYEQY

V: TRBV11-2
CDR3: ASSRKNTGVAGANVLT

V: TRBV28
CDR3: ASSLPGYEAF

V: TRBV29-1
CDR3: SVGSGSMGGQF

V: TRBV20-1
CDR3: SARDSNLDRGYEQY

V: TRBV2
CDR3: ASTMGQGQETQY

V: TRBV5-6
CDR3: ASSPTTTNEQF

V: TRBV11-2
CDR3: ASSLGQGAPYEQY

V: TRBV6-5
CDR3: ASSYSAGAGETQY

V: TRBV6-9
CDR3: ASSSPSLRGRKSYNEQF

V: TRBV5-1
CDR3: ASSLTYPGISYEQY

V: TRBV12-3/TRBV12-4
CDR3: ASSLWESSYEQY

V: TRBV12-3/TRBV12-4
CDR3: ASSRNAGGSFDEQF

V: TRBV7-9
CDR3: ASSRGVEGNQPQH

V: TRBV21-1
CDR3: ASSKWPTQY

V: TRBV25-1
CDR3: ARIYTSRTYNEQF

V: TRBV12-3/TRBV12-4
CDR3: ASSPDTYNSPLH

V: TRBV5-1
CDR3: ASQDGFYLTDTQY

V: TRBV25-1
CDR3: ASSEYLGGNDGYGYT

V: TRBV11-2
CDR3: ASSLDHRYNEQF